The clone carrying this T cell receptor (beta chain) showed up many times. The record originates from a study of T cell repertoires in cytomegalovirus infection. TCRdb re-derived calls from the reads in MiXCR, one entry per CDR3 protein. The table has tens of thousands of distinct CDR3 sequences, 3% to 4.5% seen once. The CDR3 is 16 residues long. The germline V gene encodes CDR1 SGHTA and CDR2 FQGNSA. The junction had 3 bases not matched to a gene; V was cut back by 4 bases and J by 3 bases. The clonotype originates from a human donor in good health (CMV status not recorded). Some clones in this sample may be carry-over from other donors' samples. This rearrangement joins TRBV7-2 to TRBJ2-3, with 14 bases fitting TRBD2. Sequenced: PBMCs. CDR3 nucleotide sequence: TGTGCCAGCAGCTCCGGACTAGCGGGGGGAACAGATACGCAGTATTTT. It encodes CASSSGLAGGTDTQYF.